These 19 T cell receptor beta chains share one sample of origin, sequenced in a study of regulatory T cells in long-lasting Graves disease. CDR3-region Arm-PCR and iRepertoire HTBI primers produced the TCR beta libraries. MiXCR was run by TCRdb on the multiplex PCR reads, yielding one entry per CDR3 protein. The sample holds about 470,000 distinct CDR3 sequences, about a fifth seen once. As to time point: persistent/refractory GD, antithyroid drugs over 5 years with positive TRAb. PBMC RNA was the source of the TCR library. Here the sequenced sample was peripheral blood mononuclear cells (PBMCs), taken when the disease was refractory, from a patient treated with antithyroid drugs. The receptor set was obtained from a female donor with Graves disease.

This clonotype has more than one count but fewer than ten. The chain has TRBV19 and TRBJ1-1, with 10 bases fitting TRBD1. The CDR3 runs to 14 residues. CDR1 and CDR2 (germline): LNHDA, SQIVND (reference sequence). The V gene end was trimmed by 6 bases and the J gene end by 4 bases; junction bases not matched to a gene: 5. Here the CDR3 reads CASRNRDRGTEAFF. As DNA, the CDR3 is TGTGCCAGTAGGAACCGGGACAGGGGCACTGAAGCTTTCTTT.

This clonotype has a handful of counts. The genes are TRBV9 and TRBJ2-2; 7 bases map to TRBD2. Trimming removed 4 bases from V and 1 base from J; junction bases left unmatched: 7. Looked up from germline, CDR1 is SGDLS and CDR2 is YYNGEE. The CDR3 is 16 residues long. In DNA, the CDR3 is TGTGCCAGCAGCCCGGGGCGGGAGAAGAACACCGGGGAGCTGTTTTTT. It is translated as CASSPGREKNTGELFF.

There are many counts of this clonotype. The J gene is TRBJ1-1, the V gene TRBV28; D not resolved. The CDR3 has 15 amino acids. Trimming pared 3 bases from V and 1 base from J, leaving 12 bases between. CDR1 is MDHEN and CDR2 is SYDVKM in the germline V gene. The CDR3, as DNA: TGTGCCAGCAGTTTGGAACCGCGGGGGAACACTGAAGCTTTCTTT. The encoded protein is CASSLEPRGNTEAFF. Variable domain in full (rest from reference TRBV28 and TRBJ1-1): DVKVTQSSRYLVKRTGEKVFLECVQDMDHENMFWYRQDPGLGLRLIYFSYDVKMKEKGDIPEGYSVSREKKERFSLILESASTNQTSMYLCASSLEPRGNTEAFFGQGTRLTVV.

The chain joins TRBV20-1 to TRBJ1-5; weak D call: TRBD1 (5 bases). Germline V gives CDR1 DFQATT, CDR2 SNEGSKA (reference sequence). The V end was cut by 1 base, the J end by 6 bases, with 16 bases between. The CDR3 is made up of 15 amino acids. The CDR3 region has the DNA TGCAGTGCTAGAGGAGGGGAAGGCTGGGGTCAGCCCCAGCATTTT. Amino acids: CSARGGEGWGQPQHF.

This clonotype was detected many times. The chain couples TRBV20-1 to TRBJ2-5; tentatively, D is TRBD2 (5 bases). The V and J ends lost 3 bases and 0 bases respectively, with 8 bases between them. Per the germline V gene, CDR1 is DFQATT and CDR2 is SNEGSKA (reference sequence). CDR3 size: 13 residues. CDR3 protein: CSASAGNQETQYF. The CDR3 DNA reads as TGCAGTGCTAGCGCCGGGAACCAAGAGACCCAGTACTTC.

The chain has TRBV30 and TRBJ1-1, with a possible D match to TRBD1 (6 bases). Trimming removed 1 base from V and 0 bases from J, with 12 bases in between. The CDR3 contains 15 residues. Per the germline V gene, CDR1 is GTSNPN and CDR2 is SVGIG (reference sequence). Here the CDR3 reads CAWSGQDIMNTEAFF. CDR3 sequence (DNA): TGTGCCTGGAGTGGACAGGACATTATGAACACTGAAGCTTTCTTT.

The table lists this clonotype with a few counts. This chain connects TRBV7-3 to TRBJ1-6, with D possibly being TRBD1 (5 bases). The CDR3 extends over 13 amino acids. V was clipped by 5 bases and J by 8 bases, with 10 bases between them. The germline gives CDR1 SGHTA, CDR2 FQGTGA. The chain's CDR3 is CASSALRDSPLHF. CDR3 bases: TGTGCCAGCAGCGCCCTCAGGGATTCACCCCTCCACTTT. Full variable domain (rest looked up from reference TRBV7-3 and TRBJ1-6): GAGVSQTPSNKVTEKGKYVELRCDPISGHTALYWYRQSLGQGPEFLIYFQGTGAADDSGLPNDRFFAVRPEGSVSTLKIQRTERGDSAVYLCASSALRDSPLHFGNGTRLTVT.

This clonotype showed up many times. The DNA for the CDR3 is TGTGCCAGCAGTTTTGTCCCCGGGACCCAGCCCCAGCATTTT. As protein: CASSFVPGTQPQHF. The chain carries TRBV12-3 or TRBV12-4 and TRBJ1-5, with D maybe TRBD1 (5 bases). Trimming pared 3 bases from V and 7 bases from J, leaving 13 bases between. This CDR3 has 14 amino acids.

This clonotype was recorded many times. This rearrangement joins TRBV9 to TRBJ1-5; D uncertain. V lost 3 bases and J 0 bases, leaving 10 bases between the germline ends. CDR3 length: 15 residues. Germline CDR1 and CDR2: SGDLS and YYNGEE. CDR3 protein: CASSGASHSNQPQHF. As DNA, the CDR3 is TGTGCCAGCAGCGGAGCGAGTCATAGCAATCAGCCCCAGCATTTT.

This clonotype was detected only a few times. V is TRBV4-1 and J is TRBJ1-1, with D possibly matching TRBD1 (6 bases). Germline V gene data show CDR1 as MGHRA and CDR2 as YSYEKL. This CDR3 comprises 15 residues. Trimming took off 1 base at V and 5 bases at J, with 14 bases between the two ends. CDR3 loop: CASSQVPGARTEAFF. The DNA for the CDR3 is TGCGCCAGCAGCCAAGTGCCGGGGGCGCGTACTGAAGCTTTCTTT.

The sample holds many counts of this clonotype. CDR3 protein: CASSLEGQLGGEAFF. The DNA of the CDR3 is TGCGCCAGCAGCTTGGAGGGACAGTTAGGGGGTGAAGCTTTCTTT. The chain uses TRBV5-1 and TRBJ1-1, with 7 bases that match TRBD1. Trimming at V came to 0 bases and at J to 7 bases, leaving 9 bases not matched to a gene. The CDR3 contains 15 residues. Looked up from germline, CDR1 is SGHRS and CDR2 is YFSETQ.

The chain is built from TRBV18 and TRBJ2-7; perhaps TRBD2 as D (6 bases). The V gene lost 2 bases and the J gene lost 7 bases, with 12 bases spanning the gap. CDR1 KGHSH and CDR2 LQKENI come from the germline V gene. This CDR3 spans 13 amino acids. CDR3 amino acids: CASSPLSGLEQYF. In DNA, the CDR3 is TGTGCCAGCTCACCATTGTCAGGACTAGAGCAGTACTTC.

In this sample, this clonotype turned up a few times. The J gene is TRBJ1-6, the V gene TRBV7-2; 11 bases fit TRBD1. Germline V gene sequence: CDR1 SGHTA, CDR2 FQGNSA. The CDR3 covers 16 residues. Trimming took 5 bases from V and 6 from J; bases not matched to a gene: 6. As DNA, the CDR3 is TGTGCCAGCAGCGGGTCCGGGACAGGGGGTAATTCACCCCTCCACTTT. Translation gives CASSGSGTGGNSPLHF.

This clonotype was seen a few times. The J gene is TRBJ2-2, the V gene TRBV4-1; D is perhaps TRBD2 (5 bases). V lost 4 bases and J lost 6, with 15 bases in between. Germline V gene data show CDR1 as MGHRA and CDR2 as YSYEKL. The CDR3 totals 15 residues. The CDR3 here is CASSPRDVGPGELFF. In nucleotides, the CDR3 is TGCGCCAGCAGCCCTCGGGATGTGGGCCCCGGGGAGCTGTTTTTT.

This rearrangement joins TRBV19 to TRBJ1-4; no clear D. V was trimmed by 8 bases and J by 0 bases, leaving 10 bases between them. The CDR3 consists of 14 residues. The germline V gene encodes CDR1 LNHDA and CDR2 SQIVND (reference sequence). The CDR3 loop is CASRGQATNEKLFF. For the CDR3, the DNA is TGTGCCAGTCGTGGGCAAGCAACTAATGAAAAACTGTTTTTT.

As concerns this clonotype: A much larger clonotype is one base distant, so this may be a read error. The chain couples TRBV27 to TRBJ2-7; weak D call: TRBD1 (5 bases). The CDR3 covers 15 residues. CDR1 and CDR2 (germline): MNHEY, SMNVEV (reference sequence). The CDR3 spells CVSRVLEQGYYEQYF. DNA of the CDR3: TGTGTCAGCAGGGTGCTCGAGCAGGGCTACTACGAGCAGTACTTC.

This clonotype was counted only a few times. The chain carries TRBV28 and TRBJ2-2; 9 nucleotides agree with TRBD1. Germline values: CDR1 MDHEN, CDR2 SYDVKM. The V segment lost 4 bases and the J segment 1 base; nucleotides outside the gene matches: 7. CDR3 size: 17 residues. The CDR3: CASSSAGQGRNTGELFF. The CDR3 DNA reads TGTGCCAGCAGTTCCGCGGGACAGGGAAGGAACACCGGGGAGCTGTTTTTT.

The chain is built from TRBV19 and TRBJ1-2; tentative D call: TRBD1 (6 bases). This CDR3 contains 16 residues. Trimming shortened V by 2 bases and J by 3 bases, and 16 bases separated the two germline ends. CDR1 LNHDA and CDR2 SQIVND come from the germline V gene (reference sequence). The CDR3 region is CASSIYGAGAHYGYTF. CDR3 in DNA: TGTGCCAGTAGTATATATGGCGCAGGGGCGCACTATGGCTACACCTTC.

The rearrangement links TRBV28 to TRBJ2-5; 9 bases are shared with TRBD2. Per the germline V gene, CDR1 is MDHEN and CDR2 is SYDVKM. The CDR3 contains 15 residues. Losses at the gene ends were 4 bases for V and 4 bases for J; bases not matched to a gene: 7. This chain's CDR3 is CASSWGLAGRETQYF. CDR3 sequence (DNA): TGTGCCAGCAGTTGGGGGCTAGCGGGAAGAGAGACCCAGTACTTC.